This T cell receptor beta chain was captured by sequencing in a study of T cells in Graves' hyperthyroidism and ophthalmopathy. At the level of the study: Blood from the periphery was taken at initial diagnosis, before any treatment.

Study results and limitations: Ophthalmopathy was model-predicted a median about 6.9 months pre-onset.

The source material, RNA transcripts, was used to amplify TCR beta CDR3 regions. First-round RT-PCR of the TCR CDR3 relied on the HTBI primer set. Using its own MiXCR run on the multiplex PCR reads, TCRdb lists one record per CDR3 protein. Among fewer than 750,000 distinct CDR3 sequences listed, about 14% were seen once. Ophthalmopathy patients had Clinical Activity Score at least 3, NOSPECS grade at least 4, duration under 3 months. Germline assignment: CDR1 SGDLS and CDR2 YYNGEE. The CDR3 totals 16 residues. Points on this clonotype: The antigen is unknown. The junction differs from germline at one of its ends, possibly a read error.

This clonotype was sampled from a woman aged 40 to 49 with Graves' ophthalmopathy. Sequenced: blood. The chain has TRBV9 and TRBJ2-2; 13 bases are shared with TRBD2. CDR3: CANSYTGLAGAGELFF. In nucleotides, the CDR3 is TGTGCCAACAGCTATACTGGACTAGCGGGAGCCGGGGAGCTGTTTTTT. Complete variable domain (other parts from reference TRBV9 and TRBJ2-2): DSGVTQTPKHLITATGQRVTLRCSPRSGDLSVYWYQQSLDQGLQFLIQYYNGEERAKGNILERFSAQQFPDLHSELNLSSLELGDSALYFCANSYTGLAGAGELFFGEGSRLTVL.